This is a list of T cell receptor beta chains from one sample in a study of cytomegalovirus exposure and HLA in healthy donors. Repertoires were generated with immunoSEQ multiplex PCR, while TCRdb's copy carries only in-frame clones and drops some. The table has 160,000 or so clones, around 77% seen once. Input material: PBMCs. The receptors stem from a man in his forties or fifties in good health and CMV-seropositive. Each CDR3 is given without its conserved first and last residue. Each record gives: clone size, CDR3 length, J gene, V gene, D gene, CDR3 protein. D genes are given only for firm matches. Size is omitted from some rows. Given values are once, few, many or a class for expanded clones.

NA	12	TRBJ2-5	TRBV19	TRBD1	ASTPGQGQETQY
NA	13	TRBJ2-3	TRBV6-6	TRBD2	ASRAAGGHTDTQY
few	13	TRBJ2-1	TRBV5-1	TRBD1	ASSGTGSSYNEQF
NA	14	TRBJ2-2	TRBV2	TRBD2	ASSRAGGQNTGELF
NA	9	TRBJ1-1	TRBV5-6	NA	ASSSYTEAF
NA	12	TRBJ1-2	TRBV10-3	TRBD1	AIGGTGANYGYT
NA	11	TRBJ1-2	TRBV2	TRBD1	ASSEDRVYGYT
NA	13	TRBJ2-3	TRBV11-1	NA	ASSPGAGFEDTQY
NA	10	TRBJ1-2	TRBV10-3	NA	AIRSVAIGYT
NA	13	TRBJ1-4	TRBV4-1	TRBD1	ASSQRGQLNEKLF
few	11	TRBJ2-7	TRBV5-1	NA	ASSLGRDYEQY
NA	13	TRBJ2-1	TRBV27	NA	ASSLSLGFNNEQF
NA	13	TRBJ2-5	TRBV9	TRBD1	ASSLSTGGQETQY
NA	13	TRBJ2-7	TRBV27	NA	ASSTDRSFFYEQY
NA	13	TRBJ1-1	TRBV29-1	TRBD1	SVGARTGLNTEAF
few	15	TRBJ2-3	TRBV4-1	TRBD1	ASSQEGTGRLGNTQY